The 5 T cell receptor beta chains listed next were all sequenced from one sample in a study of cytomegalovirus exposure and HLA in healthy donors. The PCR ran on 60 Vbeta and 13 Jbeta primers. Clones were sequenced by immunoSEQ multiplex PCR, and TCRdb holds only the in-frame ones, with some missing. The data show more than 95,000 clones, 76% seen once. The sample comprised PBMCs. The source is a woman aged 18 to 35 in good health and CMV-seropositive.

The chain is built from TRBV7-2 and TRBJ2-7; 8 nucleotides line up with TRBD1. Germline V gives CDR1 SGHTA, CDR2 FQGNSA. CDR3 length equals 14 residues. Trimming removed 5 bases from V and 4 bases from J; junction bases left unmatched: 7. The CDR3 sequence is CASSQQTGEYEQYF. The CDR3 bases are TGTGCCAGCAGCCAACAGACAGGGGAGTACGAGCAGTACTTC.

The chain employs TRBV7-2 and TRBJ2-1; 8 bases map to TRBD2. Germline CDR1 reads SGHTA; CDR2 reads FQGNSA. The V and J ends lost 5 bases and 10 bases, in that order; junction bases with no gene match: 16. CDR3 size: 16 residues. CDR3 residues: CASSPLLIAGSIEQFF. CDR3 nucleotides: TGTGCCAGCAGCCCGTTGTTAATAGCGGGATCTATCGAGCAGTTCTTC.

This sequence joins TRBV12-5 and TRBJ2-7; 7 bases match TRBD1. Germline V gene lookup returns CDR1 LGHNT and CDR2 FRNRAP. This CDR3 comprises 18 residues. Unmatched junction bases numbered 15, after V lost 1 base and J lost 3 bases. The CDR3, as DNA: TGTGCTAGTGGTTTGGCACATGGGATATCGACAGGGTACTACGAGCAGTACTTC. Protein product: CASGLAHGISTGYYEQYF.

The table lists this clone with a few counts. The chain couples TRBV11-3 to TRBJ2-6; D may be TRBD2 (5 bases). This CDR3 is built from 19 residues. V dropped 4 bases and J dropped 0 bases, with 19 bases sitting between them. Germline CDR1 is SGHNT and CDR2 is YENEEA. CDR3 in amino acids: CASSSSWWENGSGANVLTF. As DNA, the CDR3 is TGTGCCAGCAGCTCGAGTTGGTGGGAGAATGGCTCTGGGGCCAACGTCCTGACTTTC.

The J gene is TRBJ2-7, the V gene TRBV15; no firm D call. The CDR3 is 15 amino acids. The germline V gene encodes CDR1 LNHNV and CDR2 YYDKDF (reference sequence). V lost 8 bases, J lost 2 bases, and 19 bases lay in between. DNA for the CDR3: TGTGCCACCCCACGCGGCACCAGAATCCCCTACGAGCAGTACTTC. Protein sequence: CATPRGTRIPYEQYF. Drawing the rest from reference TRBV15 and TRBJ2-7, the complete variable domain is DAMVIQNPRYQVTQFGKPVTLSCSQTLNHNVMYWYQQKSSQAPKLLFHYYDKDFNNEADTPDNFQSRRPNTSFCFLDIRSPGLGDTAMYLCATPRGTRIPYEQYFGPGTRLTVT.